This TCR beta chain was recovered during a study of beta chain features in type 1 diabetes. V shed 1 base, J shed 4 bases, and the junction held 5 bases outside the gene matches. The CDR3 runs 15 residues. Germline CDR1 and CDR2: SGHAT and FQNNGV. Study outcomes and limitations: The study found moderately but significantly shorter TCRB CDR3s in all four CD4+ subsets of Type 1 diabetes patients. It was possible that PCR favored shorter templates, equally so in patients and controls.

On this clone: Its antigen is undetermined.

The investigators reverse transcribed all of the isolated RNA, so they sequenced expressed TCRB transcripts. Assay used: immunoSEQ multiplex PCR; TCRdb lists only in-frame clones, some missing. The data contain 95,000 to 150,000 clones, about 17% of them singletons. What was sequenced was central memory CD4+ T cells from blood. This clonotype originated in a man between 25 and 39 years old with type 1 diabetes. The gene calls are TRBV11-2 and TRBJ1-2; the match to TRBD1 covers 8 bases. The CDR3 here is CASSLGQGYTYGYTF. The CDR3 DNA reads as TGTGCCAGCAGCTTAGGACAGGGGTACACCTATGGCTACACCTTC.